These 10 T cell receptor beta chains came from one sample sequenced in a study of blood T cells in healthy people across ages. A second PCR of about 7 to 12 cycles used a sample-barcoded 5' primer and a J-beta primer mix. Via MiXCR, TCRdb re-called the 5' RACE reads, giving one row per CDR3 protein. The table includes about 650,000 distinct CDR3 sequences, about 50% detected once. Sequencing was carried out using blood. Receptor source: a woman aged 80 or over in good health.

This clonotype was found a few times. This sequence joins TRBV2 and TRBJ1-5, with D possibly being TRBD1 (6 bases). The CDR3 covers 14 residues. The V end was cut by 0 bases, the J end by 9 bases, with 12 bases between. Germline lookup yields CDR1 SNHLY and CDR2 FYNNEI. CDR3 sequence: CASSEAGGARPQHF. In DNA form, the CDR3 reads TGTGCCAGCAGTGAAGCTGGGGGGGCCCGGCCCCAGCATTTT.

This clonotype was detected ten times or more. The V gene is TRBV20-1, the J gene TRBJ1-1, with TRBD1 as a possible D gene (6 bases). Trimming took off 5 bases at V and 3 bases at J, with 13 bases between the two ends. The length of the CDR3 is 13 residues. Germline loops: CDR1 DFQATT, CDR2 SNEGSKA (reference sequence). CDR3 nucleotide sequence: TGCAGTGCTGCGCCGGACAGATACACTGAAGCTTTCTTT. Translation: CSAAPDRYTEAFF.

This clonotype was found a few times. The gene calls are TRBV20-1 and TRBJ1-1; D unclear. V lost 0 bases and J 5 bases, leaving 13 bases between the germline ends. Germline CDR1 and CDR2: DFQATT and SNEGSKA (reference sequence). CDR3 length equals 14 residues. CDR3 in DNA: TGCAGTGCTAGAGATTCGTCGAGCGTAACTGAAGCTTTCTTT. This translates into CSARDSSSVTEAFF.

The J gene is TRBJ1-4, the V gene TRBV27; D gene unclear. The V and J ends lost 8 bases and 3 bases respectively, with 16 bases between them. The length of the CDR3 is 15 residues. Germline-derived CDR1 and CDR2 are MNHEY and SMNVEV (reference sequence). The CDR3 loop reads CASGPQMWPNEKLFF. The CDR3 bases are TGTGCCAGCGGACCCCAGATGTGGCCTAATGAAAAACTGTTTTTT.

This clonotype was seen just once. A much larger clone differs by one base, so this may be a read error. The chain is built from TRBV5-1 and TRBJ2-7; no firm D call. The germline V and J ends were trimmed by 0 bases and 5 bases, with 9 bases remaining between them. Germline V gene data show CDR1 as SGHRS and CDR2 as YFSETQ. The CDR3 totals 13 residues. CDR3 sequence: CASSLDAVHEQYF. The CDR3 region has the DNA TGCGCCAGCAGCTTGGATGCGGTCCACGAGCAGTACTTC.

As for this clonotype: The junction departs from germline at one end; a sequencing error may be responsible. The chain is built from TRBV5-1 and TRBJ2-5; D is possibly TRBD1 or TRBD2 (5 bases each). This CDR3 comprises 14 residues. CDR1 and CDR2 (germline): SGHRS, YFSETQ. CDR3 sequence reads: CASRPGTPILEQYF. DNA for the CDR3: TGTGCCAGCAGGCCCGGGACCCCGATCTTGGAGCAGTACTTC.

The CDR3 protein is CSARDLSQGAGGELFF. The CDR3 region has the DNA TGCAGTGCTAGAGATTTGTCCCAGGGGGCGGGCGGGGAGCTGTTTTTT. The chain carries TRBV20-1 and TRBJ2-2; TRBD1 matches at 8 bases. The CDR3 runs to 16 residues. Germline V gene sequence: CDR1 DFQATT, CDR2 SNEGSKA (reference sequence). Unmatched junction bases numbered 10, after V lost 0 bases and J lost 7 bases.

The chain uses TRBV4-2 and TRBJ2-3; D call uncertain. The germline V gene encodes CDR1 LGHNA and CDR2 YNFKEQ. The CDR3 has 18 amino acids. V dropped 0 bases and J dropped 4 bases, with 20 bases sitting between them. CDR3 amino acids: CASSQDSQSSSPPDTQYF. The CDR3, as DNA: TGTGCCAGCAGCCAAGACTCACAGTCCTCCTCCCCCCCAGATACGCAGTATTTT.

Turning to this clonotype: It may be a read error: a sequence one base away is much more abundant. The chain employs TRBV12-3 or TRBV12-4 and TRBJ2-3; tentatively, D is TRBD1 or TRBD2 (5 bases each). This CDR3 region has 13 residues. With 5 bases removed from V and 6 bases from J, the gap between germline ends came to 12 bases. CDR3 sequence: CASSIRGVDTQYF. CDR3 in DNA: TGTGCCAGCAGTATAAGAGGGGTTGATACGCAGTATTTT.

The chain is built from TRBV9 and TRBJ2-5; D is perhaps TRBD2 (5 bases). The CDR3 covers 12 residues. Germline lookup yields CDR1 SGDLS and CDR2 YYNGEE. Trimming took 0 bases from V and 7 from J, leaving 7 bases between them. CDR3 sequence (DNA): TGTGCCAGCAGCGTAGCTGGAGGGACCCAGTACTTC. It yields the protein CASSVAGGTQYF.